These 6 T cell receptor beta chains were sequenced from one sample in a study of blood T cell repertoires in COVID-19. Here immunoSEQ multiplex PCR was the method, and the copy in TCRdb shows in-frame clones only, minus some. The sample holds around 70,000 clones, around four fifths seen once. The sequenced sample consisted of peripheral blood. Receptors originate from a woman aged 55-69 years with acute or convalescent COVID-19.

The chain employs TRBV7-9 and TRBJ2-5; D is perhaps TRBD2 (6 bases). Germline assignment: CDR1 SEHNR and CDR2 FQNEAQ (reference sequence). V lost 4 bases and J 5 bases, leaving 17 bases between the germline ends. The CDR3 covers 15 residues. The CDR3 coding sequence is TGTGCCAGCAGCTCATCCCTAAGACTAGGGGAGACCCAGTACTTC. This encodes CASSSSLRLGETQYF.

V is TRBV11-2 and J is TRBJ2-7, with D possibly TRBD1 on 6 matching bases. The CDR3 is 15 amino acids. Germline lookup yields CDR1 SGHAT and CDR2 FQNNGV. V lost 1 base, J lost 4 bases, and 14 bases lay in between. CDR3 sequence reads: CASSLGQVRLYEQYF. CDR3 nucleotides: TGTGCCAGCAGCTTAGGACAGGTACGGTTGTACGAGCAGTACTTC.

The chain couples TRBV6-1 to TRBJ1-5; the D gene is possibly TRBD1 (6 bases). The CDR3 totals 15 residues. CDR1 MNHNS and CDR2 SASEGT come from the germline V gene. Trimming shortened V by 1 base and J by 4 bases, and 11 bases separated the two germline ends. The chain's CDR3 is CASSEGIQGNQPQHF. The DNA for the CDR3 is TGTGCCAGCAGTGAAGGAATCCAGGGGAATCAGCCCCAGCATTTT.

This sequence joins TRBV5-4 and TRBJ2-5, with 10 bases aligning to TRBD2. Germline trimming cut 5 bases from V and 3 bases from J; bases unmatched to any gene: 10. This CDR3 contains 16 residues. The germline CDR1 and CDR2 sequences are SGHNT and YYREEE (reference sequence). This chain's CDR3 is CASSRPSGGDEETQYF. The CDR3 DNA reads as TGTGCCAGCAGTCGTCCTAGCGGGGGCGATGAAGAGACCCAGTACTTC.

The chain joins TRBV9 to TRBJ2-3; 10 bases are shared with TRBD2. The V gene's germline CDR1 is SGDLS and CDR2 YYNGEE. V gave up 4 bases and J gave up 5 bases; unmatched junction bases: 7. The CDR3 is made up of 15 amino acids. DNA for the CDR3: TGTGCCAGCAGCTGGAGCGGGGGGGTCGAAGATACGCAGTATTTT. Translating gives CASSWSGGVEDTQYF.

The chain employs TRBV27 and TRBJ1-2, with 10 positions matching TRBD1. With V trimmed by 5 bases and J by 7 bases, 4 bases remained unmatched. In germline, CDR1 is MNHEY, CDR2 SMNVEV (reference sequence). The CDR3 is made up of 13 amino acids. In DNA form, the CDR3 reads TGTGCCAGCAGTGCCGGGACAGGGGTTGGCTACACCTTC. It yields the protein CASSAGTGVGYTF.